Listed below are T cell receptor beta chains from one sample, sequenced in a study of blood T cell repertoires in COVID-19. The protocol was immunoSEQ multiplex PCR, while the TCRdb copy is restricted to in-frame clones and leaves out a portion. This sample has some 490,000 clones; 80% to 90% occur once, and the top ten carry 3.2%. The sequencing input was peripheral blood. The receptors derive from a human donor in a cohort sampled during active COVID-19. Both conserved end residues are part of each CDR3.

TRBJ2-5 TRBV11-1 CASSPRQGTETQYF
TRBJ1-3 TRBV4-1 CASSRGQGAGNTIYF
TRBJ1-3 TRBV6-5 CASSPRGGSGNTIYF
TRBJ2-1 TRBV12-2 CASRPEYVFYNEQFF
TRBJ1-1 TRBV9 CASSLGAGEGNTEAFF
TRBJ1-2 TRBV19 CATAGQGQGNYGYTF
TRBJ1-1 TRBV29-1 CSAGHQNTEAFF
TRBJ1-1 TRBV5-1 CASSLFGRGDTEAFF
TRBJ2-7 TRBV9 CASSFTGQGVEQYF
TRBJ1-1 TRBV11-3 CASSLGQKNTEAFF
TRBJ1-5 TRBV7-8 CASSLAGSRGSNQPQHF
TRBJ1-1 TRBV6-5 CASSYWGRANTEAFF
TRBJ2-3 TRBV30 CAWTGGLAGGTDTQYF
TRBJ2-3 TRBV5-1 CASSTRLAGRTSTDTQYF
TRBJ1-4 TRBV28 CASNRGSEKLFF
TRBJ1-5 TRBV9 CASSPGGAGGNQPQHF
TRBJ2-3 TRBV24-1 CASRWVSGAFTDTQYF
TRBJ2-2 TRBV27 CASSFPGQVNTGELFF
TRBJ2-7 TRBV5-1 CASSYQTSGPYEQYF
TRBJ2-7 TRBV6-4 CASSDKRTRVTHEQYF
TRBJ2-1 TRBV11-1 CASSWGLADSYNEQFF